Listed below are T cell receptor beta chains from one sample, sequenced in a study of OX40 agonist ivuxolimab in advanced cancers. The assay was immunoSEQ multiplex PCR, and TCRdb's table has in-frame clones only and misses some. The table has approximately 40,000 clones, about nine tenths seen once. Here the sequenced sample was CD4+ or CD8+ T cells sorted from blood, taken in a trial of the OX40 agonist ivuxolimab. These receptors originate from an adult with an advanced solid tumor such as melanoma, head and neck, liver or kidney cancer. Each CDR3 is given with its conserved first and last residue. The D gene is left open where the match is weak. Size is omitted from some rows. Given values are once, few, many or a class for expanded clones.

>TRBJ2-5|TRBV7-7|14|once|-
CASSPRTAQETQYF
TGTGCCAGCAGCCCCCGGACGGCCCAAGAGACCCAGTACTTC
>TRBJ2-4|TRBV2|14|-|TRBD2
CASTPGGALNIQYF
TGTGCCAGCACTCCGGGGGGGGCGTTAAACATTCAGTACTTC
>TRBJ1-5|TRBV4-1|15|-|-
CASSQGTASNQPQHF
TGCGCCAGCAGCCAAGGGACAGCAAGCAATCAGCCCCAGCATTTT
>TRBJ2-3|TRBV27|16|-|-
CASSYLRGGGADTQYF
TGTGCCAGCAGTTACCTCAGGGGTGGTGGGGCAGATACGCAGTATTTT
>TRBJ2-1|TRBV6-5|16|-|-
CASSYQVLSSYNEQFF
TGTGCCAGCAGTTACCAAGTCCTCAGCTCCTACAATGAGCAGTTCTTC
>TRBJ2-5|TRBV19|12|-|-
CASSGVGETQYF
TGTGCCAGTAGTGGGGTCGGAGAGACCCAGTACTTC
>TRBJ1-4|TRBV11-2|16|-|-
CASSLVGWESNEKLFF
TGTGCCAGCAGCTTAGTCGGGTGGGAAAGTAATGAAAAACTGTTTTTT
>TRBJ2-5|TRBV19|12|-|-
CASQSTEETQYF
TGTGCCAGCCAGTCGACGGAAGAGACCCAGTACTTC
>TRBJ1-1|TRBV28|14|-|TRBD1
CASSRDSSNTEAFF
TGTGCCAGCAGCAGGGACAGCTCAAACACTGAAGCTTTCTTT
>TRBJ1-4|TRBV6-1|14|-|TRBD1
CASTPTGGNEKLFF
TGTGCCAGCACCCCGACAGGGGGCAATGAAAAACTGTTTTTT
>TRBJ2-6|TRBV7-3|15|-|-
CASSFGESGANVLTF
TGTGCCAGCAGCTTCGGAGAATCGGGGGCCAACGTCCTGACTTTC
>TRBJ2-7|TRBV7-8|15|-|-
CASSSTRTLSYEQYF
TGTGCCAGCAGCTCAACACGGACCCTCTCCTACGAGCAGTACTTC
>TRBJ2-5|TRBV7-2|16|-|TRBD2
CASSRGLAAVWETQYF
TGTGCCAGCAGCCGGGGACTAGCGGCGGTATGGGAGACCCAGTACTTC
>TRBJ2-1|TRBV20-1|10|-|-
CSAEDFEQFF
TGCAGTGCTGAGGACTTTGAGCAGTTCTTC